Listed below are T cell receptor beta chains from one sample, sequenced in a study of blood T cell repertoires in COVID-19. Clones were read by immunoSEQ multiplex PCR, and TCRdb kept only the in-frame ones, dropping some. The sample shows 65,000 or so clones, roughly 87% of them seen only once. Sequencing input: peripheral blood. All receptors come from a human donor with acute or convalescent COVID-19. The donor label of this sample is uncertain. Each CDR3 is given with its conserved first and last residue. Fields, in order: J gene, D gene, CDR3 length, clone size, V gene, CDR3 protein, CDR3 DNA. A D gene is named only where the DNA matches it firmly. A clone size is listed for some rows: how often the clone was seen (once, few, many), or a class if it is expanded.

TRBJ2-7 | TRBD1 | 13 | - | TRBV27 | CASSPQGADEQYF | TGTGCCAGCAGTCCACAGGGGGCAGACGAGCAGTACTTC
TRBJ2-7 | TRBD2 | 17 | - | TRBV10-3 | CATTSGIGPGLGHEQYF | TGTGCCACCACCAGCGGGATAGGCCCTGGTTTGGGTCACGAGCAGTACTTC
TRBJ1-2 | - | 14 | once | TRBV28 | CASSLEGVNYGYTF | TGTGCCAGCAGTTTAGAAGGGGTTAACTATGGCTACACCTTC
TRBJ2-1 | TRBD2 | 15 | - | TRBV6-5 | CASRKRGGLVNEQFF | TGTGCCAGCAGAAAGCGGGGGGGCCTAGTAAATGAGCAGTTCTTC
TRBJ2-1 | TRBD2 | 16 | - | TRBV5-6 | CASSWGEGRVWNEQFF | TGTGCCAGCAGCTGGGGGGAGGGCCGGGTTTGGAATGAGCAGTTCTTC
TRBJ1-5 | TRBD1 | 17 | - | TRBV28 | CASNTGTGIGSNQPQHF | TGTGCCAGCAACACCGGGACAGGGATCGGTAGCAATCAGCCCCAGCATTTT
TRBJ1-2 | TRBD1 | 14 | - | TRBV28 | CASSPGTGPYGYTF | TGTGCCAGCAGCCCCGGGACAGGGCCGTATGGCTACACCTTC
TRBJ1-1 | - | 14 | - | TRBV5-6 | CASSGLAMNTEAFF | TGTGCCAGCAGCGGGTTAGCAATGAACACTGAAGCTTTCTTT
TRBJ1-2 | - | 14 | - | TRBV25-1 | CASSEAGDNYGYTF | TGTGCCAGCAGTGAAGCAGGGGATAACTATGGCTACACCTTC
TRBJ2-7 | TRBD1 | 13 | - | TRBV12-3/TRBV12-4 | CASRTGGWGEQYF | TGTGCCAGCCGAACAGGGGGGTGGGGCGAGCAGTACTTC
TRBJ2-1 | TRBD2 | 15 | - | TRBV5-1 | CASSLVGLATGEQFF | TGCGCCAGCAGCTTGGTGGGACTAGCCACTGGTGAGCAGTTCTTC
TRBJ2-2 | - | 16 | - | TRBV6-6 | CASSPALTGNTGELFF | TGTGCCAGCAGTCCGGCTCTGACAGGGAACACCGGGGAGCTGTTTTTT
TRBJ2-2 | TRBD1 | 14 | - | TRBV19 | CASLRQGNTGELFF | TGTGCCAGTCTTAGACAGGGCAACACCGGGGAGCTGTTTTTT
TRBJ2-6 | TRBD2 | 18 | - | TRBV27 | CASSLIAGGPLGANVLTF | TGTGCCAGCAGTTTAATAGCGGGAGGGCCCTTAGGGGCCAACGTCCTGACTTTC
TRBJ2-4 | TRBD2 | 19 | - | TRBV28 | CASSFWASGNLVAKNIQYF | TGTGCCAGCAGTTTTTGGGCTAGCGGGAATCTTGTTGCCAAAAACATTCAGTACTTC
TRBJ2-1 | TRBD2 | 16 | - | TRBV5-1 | CASSLVLAGALNEQFF | TGCGCCAGCAGCTTGGTCTTAGCGGGGGCGTTGAATGAGCAGTTCTTC
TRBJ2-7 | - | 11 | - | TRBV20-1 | CSARPGLEQYF | TGCAGTGCTAGACCAGGGCTCGAGCAGTACTTC
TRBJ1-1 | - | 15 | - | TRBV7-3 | CASSLTGDGNTEAFF | TGTGCCAGCAGCCTAACCGGAGACGGGAACACTGAAGCTTTCTTT
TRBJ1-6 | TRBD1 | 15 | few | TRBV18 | CASSRNRGMDSPLHF | TGTGCCAGCTCACGCAACAGGGGCATGGATTCACCCCTCCACTTT
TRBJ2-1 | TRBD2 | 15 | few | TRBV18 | CASSTGGSRPDEQFF | TGTGCCAGCTCAACCGGGGGGTCGCGACCCGATGAGCAGTTCTTC
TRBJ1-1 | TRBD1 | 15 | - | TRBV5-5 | CASSLGGGDYTEAFF | TGTGCCAGCAGCTTGGGAGGGGGCGATTACACTGAAGCTTTCTTT
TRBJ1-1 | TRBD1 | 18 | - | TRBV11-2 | CASSHTTAQGAWDTEAFF | TGTGCCAGCAGCCACACCACAGCTCAGGGGGCATGGGACACTGAAGCTTTCTTT
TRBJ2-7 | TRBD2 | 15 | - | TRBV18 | CASSPTAGDSYEQYF | TGTGCCAGCTCACCTACCGCGGGGGACTCCTACGAGCAGTACTTC
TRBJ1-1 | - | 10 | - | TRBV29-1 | CSFWGPEAFF | TGCAGCTTTTGGGGCCCTGAAGCTTTCTTT
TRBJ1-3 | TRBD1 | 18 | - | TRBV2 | CASRFDGTGGLQGNTIYF | TGTGCCAGCAGGTTTGACGGGACAGGGGGCCTTCAGGGAAACACCATATATTTT
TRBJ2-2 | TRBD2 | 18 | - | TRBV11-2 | CASSRLAGGLEDTGELFF | TGTGCCAGCAGCCGACTAGCGGGGGGGCTAGAGGACACCGGGGAGCTGTTTTTT
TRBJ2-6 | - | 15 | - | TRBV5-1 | CASSLDRAGANVLTF | TGCGCCAGCAGCTTGGACAGGGCTGGGGCCAACGTCCTGACTTTC
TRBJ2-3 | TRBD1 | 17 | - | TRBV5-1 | CASSLAAAGGWADTQYF | TGCGCCAGCAGCTTGGCCGCGGCAGGGGGTTGGGCAGATACGCAGTATTTT
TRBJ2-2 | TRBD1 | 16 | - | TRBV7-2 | CASSPSGQGGAGELFF | TGTGCCAGCAGCCCTTCGGGACAGGGCGGAGCCGGGGAGCTGTTTTTT
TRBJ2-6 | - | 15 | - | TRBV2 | CASRAVPSGANVLTF | TGTGCCAGCAGAGCCGTCCCCTCTGGGGCCAACGTCCTGACTTTC
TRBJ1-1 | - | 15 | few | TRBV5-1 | CASSLSLSDGTEAFF | TGCGCCAGCAGCTTATCATTAAGCGACGGCACTGAAGCTTTCTTT
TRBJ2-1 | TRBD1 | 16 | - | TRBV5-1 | CASSLGTGTEYNEQFF | TGCGCCAGCAGCTTGGGAACCGGGACAGAGTACAATGAGCAGTTCTTC
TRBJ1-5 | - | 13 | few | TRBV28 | CASTPAGNQPQHF | TGTGCCAGCACCCCTGCGGGCAATCAGCCCCAGCATTTT
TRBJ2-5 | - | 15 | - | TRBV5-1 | CASSIRGASEETQYF | TGCGCCAGCAGCATCCGGGGGGCGTCCGAAGAGACCCAGTACTTC
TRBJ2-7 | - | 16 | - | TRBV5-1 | CASSLAPTESSYEQYF | TGCGCCAGCAGCTTGGCCCCCACAGAGAGCTCCTACGAGCAGTACTTC
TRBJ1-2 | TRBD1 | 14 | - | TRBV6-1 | CASSEDRGRSGYTF | TGTGCCAGCAGTGAAGACAGGGGAAGGAGCGGCTACACCTTC
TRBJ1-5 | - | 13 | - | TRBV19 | CASSVLQGQPQHF | TGTGCCAGTAGTGTTTTGCAGGGTCAGCCCCAGCATTTT
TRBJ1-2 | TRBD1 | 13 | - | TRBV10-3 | CAISFQGEDGYTF | TGTGCCATCAGTTTCCAGGGGGAGGATGGCTACACCTTC
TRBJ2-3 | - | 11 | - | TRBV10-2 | CASSQADTQYF | TGCGCCAGCAGTCAGGCAGATACGCAGTATTTT
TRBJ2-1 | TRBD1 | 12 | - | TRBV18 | CASSPMDREQFF | TGTGCCAGCTCACCAATGGACAGGGAGCAGTTCTTC
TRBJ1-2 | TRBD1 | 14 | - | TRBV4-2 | CASSQADRGYGYTF | TGTGCCAGCAGCCAAGCCGACAGGGGCTATGGCTACACCTTC
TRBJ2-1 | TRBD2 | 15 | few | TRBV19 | CASSIGGRGYNEQFF | TGTGCCAGTAGTATAGGTGGGAGGGGTTACAATGAGCAGTTCTTC
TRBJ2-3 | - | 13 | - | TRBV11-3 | CASSLWGQDTQYF | TGTGCCAGCAGCTTATGGGGGCAGGATACGCAGTATTTT
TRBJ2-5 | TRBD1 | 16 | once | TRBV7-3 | CASSPRDRGERETQYF | TGTGCCAGCAGCCCCCGGGACAGGGGGGAGCGGGAGACCCAGTACTTC
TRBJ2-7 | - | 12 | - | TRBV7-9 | CASGVATYEQYF | TGTGCTTCCGGAGTCGCTACCTACGAGCAGTACTTC
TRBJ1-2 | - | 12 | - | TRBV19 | CASSIRQVGYTF | TGTGCCAGTAGTATCCGACAGGTCGGCTACACCTTC
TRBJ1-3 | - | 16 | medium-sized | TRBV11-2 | CASTSGSGGTGNTIYF | TGTGCCAGCACTAGCGGCTCGGGGGGTACTGGAAACACCATATATTTT
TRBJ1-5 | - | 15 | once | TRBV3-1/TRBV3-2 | CASSQEGGGNQPQHF | TGTGCCAGCAGCCAAGAAGGGGGTGGCAATCAGCCCCAGCATTTT
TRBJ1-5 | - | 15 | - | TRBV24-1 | CATSDSRVSNQPQHF | TGTGCCACCAGTGATTCCCGGGTTAGCAATCAGCCCCAGCATTTT
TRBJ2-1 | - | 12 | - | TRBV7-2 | CASSLVANEQFF | TGTGCCAGCAGCTTAGTGGCCAATGAGCAGTTCTTC
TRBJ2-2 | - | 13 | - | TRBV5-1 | CASSLAGPGELFF | TGCGCCAGCAGCTTGGCAGGGCCCGGGGAGCTGTTTTTT
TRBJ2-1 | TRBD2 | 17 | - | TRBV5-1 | CASNLGTSGRTYNEQFF | TGCGCCAGCAATTTAGGGACTAGCGGGAGAACCTACAATGAGCAGTTCTTC
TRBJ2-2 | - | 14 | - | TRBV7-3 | CASSPQPGVGELFF | TGTGCCAGCAGCCCCCAGCCGGGGGTCGGGGAGCTGTTTTTT
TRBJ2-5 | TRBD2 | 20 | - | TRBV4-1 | CASSQDGRLAGPPRVSTQYF | TGCGCCAGCAGCCAAGATGGGCGACTAGCGGGGCCCCCAAGAGTTTCGACCCAGTACTTC